This is a list of T cell receptor beta chains from one sample in a study of blood T cell repertoires in COVID-19. Using immunoSEQ multiplex PCR, the repertoire was profiled, and TCRdb retains in-frame clones only, with some absent. Among some 99,000 clones listed, 87% were seen once. Sequences were obtained from peripheral blood. The source of these receptors is a man between 65 and 85 years old with acute or convalescent COVID-19. Both conserved end residues are part of each CDR3. A D gene is named only where the DNA matches it firmly. The size of a clone is reported for some rows only, either as once, few or many, or as a class for expanded clones.

j_call: TRBJ2-1; d_call: NA; v_call: TRBV10-1; clone_size: NA; cdr3_nt: TGCGCCAGCAGCCTTGGGGGGTCGGACAATGAGCAGTTCTTC; cdr3_aa: CASSLGGSDNEQFF
j_call: TRBJ2-4; d_call: TRBD2; v_call: TRBV3-1/TRBV3-2; clone_size: NA; cdr3_nt: TGTGCCAGCAGCCGTAGCGGGGTCTCTCTTGCCAAAAACATTCAGTACTTC; cdr3_aa: CASSRSGVSLAKNIQYF
j_call: TRBJ1-3; d_call: NA; v_call: TRBV19; clone_size: NA; cdr3_nt: TGTGCCACCCGGAGAGCAGGGGCTGGAAACACCATATATTTT; cdr3_aa: CATRRAGAGNTIYF
j_call: TRBJ2-1; d_call: NA; v_call: TRBV11-2; clone_size: once; cdr3_nt: TGTGCCAGCAGCTTTTTAAGGGGCAGAACAACGAATGAGCAGTTCTTC; cdr3_aa: CASSFLRGRTTNEQFF
j_call: TRBJ2-3; d_call: TRBD1; v_call: TRBV11-2; clone_size: NA; cdr3_nt: TGTGCCAGCAGCCAACAAGGGACAGGGGGGGCAGATACGCAGTATTTT; cdr3_aa: CASSQQGTGGADTQYF
j_call: TRBJ1-1; d_call: TRBD1; v_call: TRBV30; clone_size: NA; cdr3_nt: TGTGCCTGGAGGGACAGGGGGCTCGGGTTCGAAGCTTTCTTT; cdr3_aa: CAWRDRGLGFEAFF
j_call: TRBJ1-5; d_call: NA; v_call: TRBV7-8; clone_size: NA; cdr3_nt: TGTGCCAGCAGCTCACAGGGACGGGGCAATCAGCCCCAGCATTTT; cdr3_aa: CASSSQGRGNQPQHF
j_call: TRBJ2-7; d_call: NA; v_call: TRBV12-3/TRBV12-4; clone_size: few; cdr3_nt: TGTGCCAGCAGTAAGGGCGGAGGGAAGGACTTC; cdr3_aa: CASSKGGGKDF
j_call: TRBJ2-5; d_call: TRBD1; v_call: TRBV14; clone_size: NA; cdr3_nt: TGTGCCAGCAGCCCGGGGACAGGAGGATGGGAGACCCAGTACTTC; cdr3_aa: CASSPGTGGWETQYF
j_call: TRBJ2-1; d_call: NA; v_call: TRBV19; clone_size: NA; cdr3_nt: TGTGCCAGTAGTATCGCCAGAAGCTCCTACAATGAGCAGTTCTTC; cdr3_aa: CASSIARSSYNEQFF
j_call: TRBJ2-2; d_call: NA; v_call: TRBV30; clone_size: NA; cdr3_nt: TGTGCCTGGAGTGTACATATTCCACCCAAAATCACCGGGGAGCTGTTTTTT; cdr3_aa: CAWSVHIPPKITGELFF
j_call: TRBJ1-5; d_call: NA; v_call: TRBV5-1; clone_size: NA; cdr3_nt: TGCGCCAGCAGCTTGGACACGGGAAGCAATCAGCCCCAGCATTTT; cdr3_aa: CASSLDTGSNQPQHF
j_call: TRBJ1-3; d_call: NA; v_call: TRBV9; clone_size: NA; cdr3_nt: TGTGCCAGCAGCGTAGGGCAGGAGGGGAACTCTGGAAACACCATATATTTT; cdr3_aa: CASSVGQEGNSGNTIYF
j_call: TRBJ1-6; d_call: NA; v_call: TRBV18; clone_size: NA; cdr3_nt: TGTGCCAGCTCACCCGCCCGGGGGGAGAATTCACCCCTCCACTTT; cdr3_aa: CASSPARGENSPLHF
j_call: TRBJ1-3; d_call: NA; v_call: TRBV2; clone_size: NA; cdr3_nt: TGTGCCAGCAGTGAAGTAGGAAACACCATATATTTT; cdr3_aa: CASSEVGNTIYF
j_call: TRBJ1-1; d_call: NA; v_call: TRBV6-6; clone_size: NA; cdr3_nt: TGTGCCAGCAGTTACACAGGAGAGAACACTGAAGCTTTCTTT; cdr3_aa: CASSYTGENTEAFF
j_call: TRBJ2-5; d_call: NA; v_call: TRBV29-1; clone_size: NA; cdr3_nt: TGCAGCGTGGACACAAGACTGACAAAAGAGACCCAGTACTTC; cdr3_aa: CSVDTRLTKETQYF
j_call: TRBJ2-7; d_call: TRBD1; v_call: TRBV7-9; clone_size: NA; cdr3_nt: TGTGCCAGCAGCTTAAGACAGGGGAACTACGAGCAGTACTTC; cdr3_aa: CASSLRQGNYEQYF
j_call: TRBJ2-5; d_call: NA; v_call: TRBV9; clone_size: NA; cdr3_nt: TGTGCCAGCAGCGTAGCTTTCGAGAGCGGGCCCAGGGAGACCCAGTACTTC; cdr3_aa: CASSVAFESGPRETQYF
j_call: TRBJ2-1; d_call: NA; v_call: TRBV7-9; clone_size: NA; cdr3_nt: TGTGCCAGCAGCCTCCGTGGGGGGAGGCCCTACAATGAGCAGTTCTTC; cdr3_aa: CASSLRGGRPYNEQFF
j_call: TRBJ1-1; d_call: NA; v_call: TRBV10-1; clone_size: NA; cdr3_nt: TGCGCCAGCAGTGGCACAAGGAACACTGAAGCTTTCTTT; cdr3_aa: CASSGTRNTEAFF
j_call: TRBJ1-2; d_call: TRBD1; v_call: TRBV27; clone_size: NA; cdr3_nt: TGTGCCAGCCGAAGAAGGGACAGGGAGGATGGCTACACCTTC; cdr3_aa: CASRRRDREDGYTF
j_call: TRBJ2-3; d_call: TRBD2; v_call: TRBV2; clone_size: NA; cdr3_nt: TGTGCCAGCAAGAAGGGACTAGCGGTTAGCACAGATACGCAGTATTTT; cdr3_aa: CASKKGLAVSTDTQYF
j_call: TRBJ1-1; d_call: TRBD1; v_call: TRBV3-1/TRBV3-2; clone_size: once; cdr3_nt: TGTGCCAGCAGCCACCGGACAGGGAAGGGGGAAGCTTTCTTT; cdr3_aa: CASSHRTGKGEAFF
j_call: TRBJ1-3; d_call: TRBD1; v_call: TRBV7-9; clone_size: NA; cdr3_nt: TGTGCCAGCAGCACTGGACAGGACGGAAACACCATATATTTT; cdr3_aa: CASSTGQDGNTIYF
j_call: TRBJ1-6; d_call: TRBD1; v_call: TRBV2; clone_size: NA; cdr3_nt: TGTGCCAGCAGTCCCGGACAGGGTTATCTTTCACCCCTCCACTTT; cdr3_aa: CASSPGQGYLSPLHF
j_call: TRBJ1-2; d_call: NA; v_call: TRBV29-1; clone_size: NA; cdr3_nt: TGCAGCGTTGAAGGGGGCCAGGGTTCGGGTGGCTACACCTTC; cdr3_aa: CSVEGGQGSGGYTF
j_call: TRBJ1-4; d_call: NA; v_call: TRBV6-5; clone_size: NA; cdr3_nt: TGTGCCAGCAGGGCAGGGTTTCGGGAAAAACTGTTTTTT; cdr3_aa: CASRAGFREKLFF
j_call: TRBJ1-4; d_call: NA; v_call: TRBV5-1; clone_size: NA; cdr3_nt: TGCGCCAGCAGCTACAATACCGACGGACAGATGAATGAAAAACTGTTTTTT; cdr3_aa: CASSYNTDGQMNEKLFF
j_call: TRBJ2-6; d_call: TRBD1; v_call: TRBV18; clone_size: NA; cdr3_nt: TGTGCCAGCTCACTCCCGGGACAGGGGGCTGGGGCCAACGTCCTGACTTTC; cdr3_aa: CASSLPGQGAGANVLTF
j_call: TRBJ2-3; d_call: TRBD1; v_call: TRBV28; clone_size: NA; cdr3_nt: TGTGCCAGCAGTTCAGTGGGGACAGGGGTGATGGATACGCAGTATTTT; cdr3_aa: CASSSVGTGVMDTQYF
j_call: TRBJ1-5; d_call: NA; v_call: TRBV7-6; clone_size: NA; cdr3_nt: TGTGCCAGCAGCTTAGGACAGAACAATCAGCCCCAGCATTTT; cdr3_aa: CASSLGQNNQPQHF
j_call: TRBJ2-3; d_call: NA; v_call: TRBV9; clone_size: NA; cdr3_nt: TGTGCCAGCAGCAAATCTGGCGGCTACTATCACGACACAGATACGCAGTATTTT; cdr3_aa: CASSKSGGYYHDTDTQYF
j_call: TRBJ1-2; d_call: NA; v_call: TRBV28; clone_size: NA; cdr3_nt: TGTGCCAGCAGTTCAATCCTACAGGGCTATGATGGCTACACCTTC; cdr3_aa: CASSSILQGYDGYTF
j_call: TRBJ2-3; d_call: TRBD1; v_call: TRBV29-1; clone_size: NA; cdr3_nt: TGCAGCCTGGGGGGTGGGGACAGGGGCACAGATACGCAGTATTTT; cdr3_aa: CSLGGGDRGTDTQYF
j_call: TRBJ2-7; d_call: NA; v_call: TRBV15; clone_size: NA; cdr3_nt: TGTGCCACCAGCAGAGATGAGGACGAGCAGTACTTC; cdr3_aa: CATSRDEDEQYF
j_call: TRBJ2-1; d_call: NA; v_call: TRBV7-3; clone_size: once; cdr3_nt: TGTGCCAGCAGCTTAAGTGGGAGGTATGAGCAGTTCTTC; cdr3_aa: CASSLSGRYEQFF
j_call: TRBJ2-7; d_call: NA; v_call: TRBV7-2; clone_size: NA; cdr3_nt: TGTGCCAGCAGCGGGTCCTCGCGGGGACTCTACGAGCAGTACTTC; cdr3_aa: CASSGSSRGLYEQYF
j_call: TRBJ2-6; d_call: NA; v_call: TRBV6-2/TRBV6-3; clone_size: NA; cdr3_nt: TGTGCCAGCAGTTACTTGGCCAGGGTGGATGTCAACGTCCTGACTTTC; cdr3_aa: CASSYLARVDVNVLTF
j_call: TRBJ2-5; d_call: NA; v_call: TRBV11-3; clone_size: NA; cdr3_nt: TGTGCCAGCAGCGGCGGAGGGGGGGCCCTGGAGACCCAGTACTTC; cdr3_aa: CASSGGGGALETQYF
j_call: TRBJ2-7; d_call: NA; v_call: TRBV6-5; clone_size: NA; cdr3_nt: TGTGCTACGAGGCGGACCGACTACCAATACGAGCAGTACTTC; cdr3_aa: CATRRTDYQYEQYF
j_call: TRBJ2-2; d_call: NA; v_call: TRBV11-1; clone_size: NA; cdr3_nt: TGTGCCAGCAGCTACCTAGCGCCTGGGGAGCTGTTTTTT; cdr3_aa: CASSYLAPGELFF
j_call: TRBJ1-2; d_call: TRBD1; v_call: TRBV12-3/TRBV12-4; clone_size: NA; cdr3_nt: TGTGCCAGCAGTAGGGAACAGGGGATAGGCTACACCTTC; cdr3_aa: CASSREQGIGYTF
j_call: TRBJ1-1; d_call: TRBD1; v_call: TRBV28; clone_size: once; cdr3_nt: TGTGCCAGCAGTTTGCTCTCGCTCCGGGACAGGGTGATCCCCGAAGCTTTCTTT; cdr3_aa: CASSLLSLRDRVIPEAFF
j_call: TRBJ2-5; d_call: TRBD2; v_call: TRBV28; clone_size: NA; cdr3_nt: TGTGCCAGCAGCCTCAAACTAGCGGGGGGATCGCAGACCCAGTACTTC; cdr3_aa: CASSLKLAGGSQTQYF
j_call: TRBJ2-2; d_call: NA; v_call: TRBV7-8; clone_size: NA; cdr3_nt: TGTGCCAGTACCCCGGGACAAGGCCCGTTTGGGGAGCTGTTTTTT; cdr3_aa: CASTPGQGPFGELFF
j_call: TRBJ2-2; d_call: TRBD1; v_call: TRBV10-2; clone_size: NA; cdr3_nt: TGCGCCAGCAGTGAGCAGGGGGCGGCCGGGGAGCTGTTTTTT; cdr3_aa: CASSEQGAAGELFF
j_call: TRBJ1-2; d_call: NA; v_call: TRBV6-5; clone_size: NA; cdr3_nt: TGTGCCAGCACCAGGGTTCCAGACTATGGCTACACCTTC; cdr3_aa: CASTRVPDYGYTF
j_call: TRBJ1-2; d_call: NA; v_call: TRBV12-3/TRBV12-4; clone_size: NA; cdr3_nt: TGTGCCAGCAGTCCAAACCGCCTGAGTGGCTACACCTTC; cdr3_aa: CASSPNRLSGYTF
j_call: TRBJ2-5; d_call: TRBD1; v_call: TRBV7-9; clone_size: NA; cdr3_nt: TGTGCCAGCAGTTCCGGGACAGGGTCGTGGGAGACCCAGTACTTC; cdr3_aa: CASSSGTGSWETQYF